Here is one T cell receptor beta chain with its context. The specificity of this receptor is unknown. No much larger clone is present one base from it, and per-base qualities are unavailable. Mismatch repair deficiency was established in every enrolled patient by polymerase chain reaction or immunohistochemistry. TCR sequencing was performed for three patients who responded to pembrolizumab therapy. The phase II trial prospectively evaluated PD-1 blockade with pembrolizumab in advanced mismatch repair-deficient cancers, independent of tissue of origin. Serial peripheral blood T cell samples were collected before and at multiple times after starting PD-1 blockade. Blood sampling time points were reported as weeks after the first dose of pembrolizumab. The sample originates from a study of PD-1 blockade in mismatch repair-deficient tumors listed by TCRdb under 2017. Concerning the study at large: Between September 2013 and late 2016, roughly 84 consecutive patients with 11 to 12 mismatch repair-deficient cancer types, all previously treated and progressing, were enrolled in the trial. Deep sequencing of TCR CDR3 regions was used to track tumor-associated T cell clones in peripheral blood of patients responding to PD-1 blockade. Beyond this particular receptor, the publication reports: Rapid expansion after pembrolizumab followed by contraction, generally before radiologic responses, was shown by tumor-resident clones, which were often undetectable in blood before treatment.

From cysteine to phenylalanine, the CDR3 is 13 amino acids long. Solely the CDR3 DNA is kept, with 39 bases framed from the first base. CDR1 is given as SNHLY and CDR2 as FYNNEI, both from the germline V gene. Relative to germline, V is 4 bases shorter and J is 7 bases shorter, with 14 bases between their ends. The library was generated by the immunoSEQ multiplex PCR assay. TCRdb carries this immuneACCESS record with in-frame sequences only. Its versions omit some clonotypes, under half of them owing to an unresolved V gene in the studies checked, with the rest unexplained. The sample table lists tens of thousands of clones, around 80% of them with a count of one. Jointly, the top ten make up about 6% of the sample.

This sample comprised peripheral blood, obtained 44 weeks after starting pembrolizumab. The rearrangement combines TRBV2 with TRBJ2-7; 6 matching bases give a weak D call of TRBD1. This clonotype was obtained from an adult with mismatch repair-deficient cancer. The DNA sequence is as follows: TGTGCCAGCAGTGCACAGGGTCTTAGAGAGCAGTACTTC. Its protein is CASSAQGLREQYF.